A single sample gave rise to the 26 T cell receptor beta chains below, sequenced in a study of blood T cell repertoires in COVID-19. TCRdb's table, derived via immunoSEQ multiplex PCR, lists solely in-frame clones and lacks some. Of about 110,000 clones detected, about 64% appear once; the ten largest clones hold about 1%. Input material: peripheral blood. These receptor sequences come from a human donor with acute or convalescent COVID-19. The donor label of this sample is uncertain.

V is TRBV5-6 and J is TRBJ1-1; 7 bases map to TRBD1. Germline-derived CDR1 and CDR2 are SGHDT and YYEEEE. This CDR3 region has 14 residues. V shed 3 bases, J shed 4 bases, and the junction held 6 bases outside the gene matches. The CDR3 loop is CASSSGTEGTEAFF. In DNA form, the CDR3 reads TGTGCCAGCAGCTCCGGGACAGAAGGCACTGAAGCTTTCTTT.

In DNA, the CDR3 is TGCGCCAGCAGCCCCCGATACAGGTGGGAATACAATCAGCCCCAGCATTTT. Amino acids: CASSPRYRWEYNQPQHF. The chain joins TRBV4-1 to TRBJ1-5, with a weak D call TRBD1 (5 bases). Trimming shortened V by 4 bases and J by 3 bases, and 19 bases separated the two germline ends. The CDR3 consists of 17 residues. Germline CDR1 reads MGHRA; CDR2 reads YSYEKL.

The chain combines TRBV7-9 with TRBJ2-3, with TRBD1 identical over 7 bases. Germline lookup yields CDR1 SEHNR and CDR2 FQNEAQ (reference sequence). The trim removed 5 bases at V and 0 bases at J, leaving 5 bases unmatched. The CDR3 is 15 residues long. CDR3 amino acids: CASSPGTVSTDTQYF. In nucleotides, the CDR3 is TGTGCCAGCAGCCCGGGGACAGTTAGCACAGATACGCAGTATTTT.

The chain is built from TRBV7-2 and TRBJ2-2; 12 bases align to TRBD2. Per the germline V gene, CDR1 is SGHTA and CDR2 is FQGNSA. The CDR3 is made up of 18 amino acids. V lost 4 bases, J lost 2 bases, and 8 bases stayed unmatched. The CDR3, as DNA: TGTGCCAGCAGCTCCCGACCTAGCGGGGGGGGTAACACCGGGGAGCTGTTTTTT. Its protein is CASSSRPSGGGNTGELFF.

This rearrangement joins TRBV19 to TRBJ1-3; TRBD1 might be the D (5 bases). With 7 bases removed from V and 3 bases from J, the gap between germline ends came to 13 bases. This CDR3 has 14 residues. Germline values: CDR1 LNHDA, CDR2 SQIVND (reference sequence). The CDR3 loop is CASTTIGVGNTIYF. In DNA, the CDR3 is TGTGCCAGTACCACCATAGGGGTTGGAAACACCATATATTTT.

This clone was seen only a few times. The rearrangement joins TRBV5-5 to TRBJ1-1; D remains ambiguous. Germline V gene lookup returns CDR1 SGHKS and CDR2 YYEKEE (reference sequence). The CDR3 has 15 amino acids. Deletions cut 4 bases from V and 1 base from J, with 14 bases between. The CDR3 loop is CASSRLGRPNTEAFF. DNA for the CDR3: TGTGCCAGCAGCCGGTTGGGCAGGCCGAACACTGAAGCTTTCTTT.

The CDR3 region has the DNA TGCGCCAGCAGCCGACAGGGGGCGGATGAAAAACTGTTTTTT. Amino acid sequence: CASSRQGADEKLFF. The rearrangement joins TRBV5-1 to TRBJ1-4; 10 nucleotides agree with TRBD1. Trimming took 4 bases from V and 6 from J; bases not matched to a gene: 3. This CDR3 contains 14 residues. Per the germline V gene, CDR1 is SGHRS and CDR2 is YFSETQ. The variable domain in full, with the rest retrieved from reference TRBV5-1 and TRBJ1-4, is KAGVTQTPRYLIKTRGQQVTLSCSPISGHRSVSWYQQTPGQGLQFLFEYFSETQRNKGNFPGRFSGRQFSNSRSEMNVSTLELGDSALYLCASSRQGADEKLFFGSGTQLSVL.

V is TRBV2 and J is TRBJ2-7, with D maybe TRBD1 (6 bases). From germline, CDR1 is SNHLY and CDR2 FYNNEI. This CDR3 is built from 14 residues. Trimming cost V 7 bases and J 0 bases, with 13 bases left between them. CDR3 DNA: TGTGCCAGCAAGTTCGGGGACAACTCCTACGAGCAGTACGTC. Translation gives CASKFGDNSYEQYV.

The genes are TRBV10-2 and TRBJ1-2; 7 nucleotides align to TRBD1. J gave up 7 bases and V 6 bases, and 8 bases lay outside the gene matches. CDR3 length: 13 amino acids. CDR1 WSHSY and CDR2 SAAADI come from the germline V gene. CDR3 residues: CASRPRTGIGYTF. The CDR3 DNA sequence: TGCGCCAGCAGGCCCCGGACAGGAATTGGCTACACCTTC.

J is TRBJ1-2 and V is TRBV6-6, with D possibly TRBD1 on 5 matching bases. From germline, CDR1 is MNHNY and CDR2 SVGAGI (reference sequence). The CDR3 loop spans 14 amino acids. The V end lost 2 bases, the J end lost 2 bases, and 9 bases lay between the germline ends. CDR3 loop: CASSYGHPNYGYTF. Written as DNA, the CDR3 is TGTGCCAGCAGTTACGGACATCCCAACTATGGCTACACCTTC.

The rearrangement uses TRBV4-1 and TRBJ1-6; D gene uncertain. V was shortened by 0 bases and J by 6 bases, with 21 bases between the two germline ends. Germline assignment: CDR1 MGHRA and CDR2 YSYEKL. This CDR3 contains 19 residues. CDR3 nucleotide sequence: TGCGCCAGCAGCCAAGATCGTCTAGGTGGCGGGTTCAGTAATTCACCCCTCCACTTT. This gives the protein CASSQDRLGGGFSNSPLHF.

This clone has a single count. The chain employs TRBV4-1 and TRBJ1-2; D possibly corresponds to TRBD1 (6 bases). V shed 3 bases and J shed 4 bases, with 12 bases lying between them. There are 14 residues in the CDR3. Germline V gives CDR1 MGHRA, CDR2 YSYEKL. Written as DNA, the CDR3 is TGCGCCAGCAGCCACCCCCGGGACATCTATGGCTACACCTTC. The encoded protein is CASSHPRDIYGYTF.

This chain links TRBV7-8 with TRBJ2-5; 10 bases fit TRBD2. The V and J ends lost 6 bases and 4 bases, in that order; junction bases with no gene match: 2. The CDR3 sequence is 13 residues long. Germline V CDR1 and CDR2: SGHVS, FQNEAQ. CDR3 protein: CASRRTSGETQYF. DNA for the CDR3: TGTGCCAGCAGAAGGACTAGCGGAGAGACCCAGTACTTC.

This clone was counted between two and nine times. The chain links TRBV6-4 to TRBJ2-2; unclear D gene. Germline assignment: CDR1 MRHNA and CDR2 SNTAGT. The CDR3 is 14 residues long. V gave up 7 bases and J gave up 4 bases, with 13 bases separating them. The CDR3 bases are TGTGCCAGCACGGCAGGTCCCTTCACCGGGGAGCTGTTTTTT. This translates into CASTAGPFTGELFF.

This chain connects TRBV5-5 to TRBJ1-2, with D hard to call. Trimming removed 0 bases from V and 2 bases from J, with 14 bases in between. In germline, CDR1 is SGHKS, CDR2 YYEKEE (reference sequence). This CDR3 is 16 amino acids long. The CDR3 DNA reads TGTGCCAGCAGCTTGGACGCGGCAGAAACCAACTATGGCTACACCTTC. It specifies CASSLDAAETNYGYTF.

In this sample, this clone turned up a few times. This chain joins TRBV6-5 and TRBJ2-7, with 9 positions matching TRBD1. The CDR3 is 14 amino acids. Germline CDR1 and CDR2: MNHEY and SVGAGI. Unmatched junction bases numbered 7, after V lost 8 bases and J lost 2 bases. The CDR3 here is CASPGDRVPYEQYF. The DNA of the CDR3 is TGTGCCAGCCCGGGGGACAGGGTTCCCTACGAGCAGTACTTC.

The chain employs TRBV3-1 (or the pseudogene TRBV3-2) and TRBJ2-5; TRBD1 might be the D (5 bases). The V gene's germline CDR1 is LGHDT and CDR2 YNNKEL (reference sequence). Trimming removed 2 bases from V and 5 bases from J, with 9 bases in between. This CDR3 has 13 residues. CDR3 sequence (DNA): TGTGCCAGCAGCCAAAAAGGGGTGGAGACCCAGTACTTC. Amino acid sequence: CASSQKGVETQYF.

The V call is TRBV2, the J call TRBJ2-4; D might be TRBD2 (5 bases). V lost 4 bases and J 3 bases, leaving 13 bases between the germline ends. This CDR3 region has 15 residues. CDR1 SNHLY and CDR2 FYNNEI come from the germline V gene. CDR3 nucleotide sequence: TGTGCCAGCAGTGGAGGGTATATTGACAAAAACATTCAGTACTTC. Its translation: CASSGGYIDKNIQYF.

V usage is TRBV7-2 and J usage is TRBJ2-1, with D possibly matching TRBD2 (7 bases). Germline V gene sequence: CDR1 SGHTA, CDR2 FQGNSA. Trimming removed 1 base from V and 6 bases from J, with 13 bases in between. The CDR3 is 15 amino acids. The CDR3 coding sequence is TGTGCCAGCAGCTTAGAGGGGGGGGTTATCAATGAGCAGTTCTTC. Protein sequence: CASSLEGGVINEQFF.

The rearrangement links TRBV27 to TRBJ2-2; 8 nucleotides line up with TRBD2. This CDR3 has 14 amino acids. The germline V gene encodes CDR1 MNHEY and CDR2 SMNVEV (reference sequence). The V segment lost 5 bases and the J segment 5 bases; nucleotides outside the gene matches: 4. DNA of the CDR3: TGTGCCAGCAGTCCGGGACTAGGAACCGGGGAGCTGTTTTTT. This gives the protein CASSPGLGTGELFF.

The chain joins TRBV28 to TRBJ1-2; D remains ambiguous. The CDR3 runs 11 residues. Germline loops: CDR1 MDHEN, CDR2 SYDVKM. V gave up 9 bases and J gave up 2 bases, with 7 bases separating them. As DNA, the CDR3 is TGTGCCAGTACAGAGAACTATGGCTACACCTTC. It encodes CASTENYGYTF.

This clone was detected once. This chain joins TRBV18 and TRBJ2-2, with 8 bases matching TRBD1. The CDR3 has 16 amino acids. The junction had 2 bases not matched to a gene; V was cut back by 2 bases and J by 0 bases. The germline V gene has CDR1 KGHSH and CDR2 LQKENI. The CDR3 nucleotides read TGTGCCAGCTCACCAGGACAGGGAGCGAACACCGGGGAGCTGTTTTTT. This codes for CASSPGQGANTGELFF.

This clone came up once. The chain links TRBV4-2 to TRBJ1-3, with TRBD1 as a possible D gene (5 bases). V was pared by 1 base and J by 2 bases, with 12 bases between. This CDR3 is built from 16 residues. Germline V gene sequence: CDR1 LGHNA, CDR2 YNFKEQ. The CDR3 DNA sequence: TGTGCCAGCAGCCAAGGAAAGACAGCCGCTGGAAACACCATATATTTT. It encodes CASSQGKTAAGNTIYF.

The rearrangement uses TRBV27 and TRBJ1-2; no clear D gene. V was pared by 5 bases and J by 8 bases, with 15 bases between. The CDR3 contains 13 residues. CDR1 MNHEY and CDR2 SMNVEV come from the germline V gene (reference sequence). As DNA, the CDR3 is TGTGCCAGCAGTCCCTCAGCGGTTTGGGGCTACACCTTC. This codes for CASSPSAVWGYTF.

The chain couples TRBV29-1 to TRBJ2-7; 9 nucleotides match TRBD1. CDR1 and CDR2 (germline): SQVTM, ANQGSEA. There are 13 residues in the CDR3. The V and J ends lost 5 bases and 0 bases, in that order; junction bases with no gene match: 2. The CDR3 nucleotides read TGCAGCGTTCGGACAGGGGACTCCTACGAGCAGTACTTC. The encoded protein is CSVRTGDSYEQYF.

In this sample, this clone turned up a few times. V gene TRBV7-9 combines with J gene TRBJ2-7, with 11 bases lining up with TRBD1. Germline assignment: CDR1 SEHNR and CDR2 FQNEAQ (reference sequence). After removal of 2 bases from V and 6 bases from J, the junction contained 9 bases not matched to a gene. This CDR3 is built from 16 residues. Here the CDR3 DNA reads TGTGCCAGCAGCTTAAAGGGAGGACAGGGGGCGATCGAGCAGTACTTC. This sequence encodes CASSLKGGQGAIEQYF. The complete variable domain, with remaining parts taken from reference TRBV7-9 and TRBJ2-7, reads DTGVSQNPRHKITKRGQNVTFRCDPISEHNRLYWYRQTLGQGPEFLTYFQNEAQLEKSRLLSDRFSAERPKGSFSTLEIQRTEQGDSAMYLCASSLKGGQGAIEQYFGPGTRLTVT.